A selection of T cell receptor beta chains follows, all from one sample in a study of control samples from healthy donors and cancer patients. TCRdb keeps only in-frame clones here, not all; method: immunoSEQ multiplex PCR. The data show under 85,000 clones, with over 85% seen just once and around 1.3% held by the top ten. The sample consisted of PBMCs. The receptors were gathered from a woman in her thirties or forties with lung cancer. Each CDR3 is given with its conserved first and last residue.

CASSLGSPAAFYGYTF,TRBJ1-2,TRBV11-2
CASQRTGTTGELFF,TRBJ2-2,TRBV5-1
CASSPRGARNEQFF,TRBJ2-1,TRBV5-1
CASRASGAEAFF,TRBJ1-1,TRBV12-3/TRBV12-4
CAISISGTGFGNSPLHF,TRBJ1-6,TRBV10-3
CASSRDSYGYTF,TRBJ1-2,TRBV11-1
CASSQDQQGYPTGELFF,TRBJ2-2,TRBV4-1
CASSEVGQGSYEQYF,TRBJ2-7,TRBV2
CASSLAPGQGQQPQHF,TRBJ1-5,TRBV5-8
CASREGFSPLHF,TRBJ1-6,TRBV27
CASSPTNRLGEKLFF,TRBJ1-4,TRBV18
CASSSPISGGLQETQYF,TRBJ2-5,TRBV7-2
CASSSLQGPQFF,TRBJ2-1,TRBV27
CASGSTGEWSSPLHF,TRBJ1-6,TRBV12-5
CACPRGQGGTEAFF,TRBJ1-1,TRBV30
CASIQTQGPSNQPQHF,TRBJ1-5,TRBV19
CASTQTRSGELFF,TRBJ2-2,TRBV12-3/TRBV12-4
CASSAGAFGNTIYF,TRBJ1-3,TRBV9
CSASAGRAAGNTIYF,TRBJ1-3,TRBV20-1
CASRLLGQENQPQHF,TRBJ1-5,TRBV6-5
CASTPGFPSGYTF,TRBJ1-2,TRBV6-6
CASSESTFMNTEAFF,TRBJ1-1,TRBV2
CASSFSGGPTTGELFF,TRBJ2-2,TRBV7-6
CASSSDGQINQPQHF,TRBJ1-5,TRBV5-1
CASSARTGETDTQYF,TRBJ2-3,TRBV19
CASSLKGGQGPDTQYF,TRBJ2-3,TRBV7-8
CASSLGGGRTGANVLTF,TRBJ2-6,TRBV5-4
CAIIKDGSDTQYF,TRBJ2-3,TRBV10-3
CASTNRGGETQYF,TRBJ2-5,TRBV2
CASSSVVVRLFGYTF,TRBJ1-2,TRBV13
CASSLSPNTEAFF,TRBJ1-1,TRBV12-3/TRBV12-4
CASSQRTTLNTEAFF,TRBJ1-1,TRBV16